The text below deals with one T cell receptor beta chain. No antigen is known for it. Patients with a history of autoimmune disease or on systemic immunosuppression were excluded. The source of the sample is a study of OX40 agonist ivuxolimab in advanced cancers. Study at large: Three partial responders included one hepatocellular carcinoma patient and two cutaneous melanoma patients. Findings of the study overall: The study found among the lowest clonal expansion in partial responders at 0.1-3.0 mg/kg.

Trimming took off 3 bases at V and 0 bases at J, with 17 bases between the two ends. This CDR3 has 17 residues. Germline CDR1 is LNHDA and CDR2 is SQIVND (reference sequence). Clones were sequenced by immunoSEQ multiplex PCR, and TCRdb holds only the in-frame ones, with some missing. The repertoire holds thousands of clones, with roughly 68% as singletons. The input for sequencing was CD4+ or CD8+ T cells sorted from blood, taken in a trial of the OX40 agonist ivuxolimab. This receptor was identified in an adult with an advanced solid tumor such as melanoma, head and neck, liver or kidney cancer. V is TRBV19 and J is TRBJ1-1; no clear D gene. In DNA form, the CDR3 reads TGTGCCAGTAGTATGGCGGCTGGTCGTTGTATGAACACTGAAGCTTTCTTT. Residues: CASSMAAGRCMNTEAFF.